A single sample gave rise to the 6 T cell receptor beta chains below, sequenced in a study of blood T cell repertoires in COVID-19. TCRdb keeps only in-frame clones here, not all; method: immunoSEQ multiplex PCR. The sample consists of approximately 29,000 clones, about 78% of them appearing once. Sample: peripheral blood. The receptors were sampled from a boy between 2 and 10 years old with active or convalescent COVID-19.

The chain links TRBV27 to TRBJ2-5, with D possibly TRBD2 on 6 matching bases. The V end was cut by 6 bases, the J end by 3 bases, with 11 bases between. Germline CDR1 reads MNHEY; CDR2 reads SMNVEV (reference sequence). The CDR3 runs 13 residues. The CDR3 reads CASRRDFEETQYF. CDR3 coding DNA: TGTGCCAGCAGGCGGGACTTTGAAGAGACCCAGTACTTC.

This chain links TRBV18 with TRBJ2-7; 7 bases map to TRBD2. Germline assignment: CDR1 KGHSH and CDR2 LQKENI. The CDR3 contains 13 residues. With 5 bases clipped from V and 1 base from J, the junction kept 2 bases outside the gene matches. The CDR3 DNA sequence: TGTGCCAGCTCAGGGGGGGTTTCCTACGAGCAGTACTTC. Its protein product is CASSGGVSYEQYF.

The DNA of the CDR3 is TGTGCCAGCTCACCTACAGGGTTCCCAGAGACCCAGTACTTC. Translated: CASSPTGFPETQYF. V is TRBV18 and J is TRBJ2-5; a possible D gene is TRBD1 (6 bases). V lost 3 bases and J lost 4, with 12 bases in between. The CDR3 extends over 14 amino acids. The germline gives CDR1 KGHSH, CDR2 LQKENI.

This clone was found many times. This chain links TRBV27 with TRBJ2-3; 8 bases agree with TRBD2. Germline lookup yields CDR1 MNHEY and CDR2 SMNVEV (reference sequence). V was clipped by 4 bases and J by 3 bases; unmatched bases: 15. The CDR3 length is 18 residues. CDR3 protein: CASSSLSPGRGKTDTQYF. The CDR3 nucleotides are TGTGCCAGCAGTTCTCTATCCCCCGGGAGGGGTAAAACAGATACGCAGTATTTT.

This chain uses TRBV30 with TRBJ1-4; 9 positions agree with TRBD1. There are 16 residues in the CDR3. Trimming at V came to 5 bases and at J to 7 bases, leaving 14 bases not matched to a gene. CDR1 is GTSNPN, CDR2 SVGIG, per germline (reference sequence). The CDR3 DNA sequence: TGTGCCTGGGGGCCTCCGGGACAGGGAAGGAGTGAAAAACTGTTTTTT. Its translation: CAWGPPGQGRSEKLFF.

This chain links TRBV7-9 with TRBJ2-3; 8 bases agree with TRBD2. With 3 bases clipped from V and 1 base from J, the junction kept 6 bases outside the gene matches. The CDR3 contains 16 residues. Germline assignment: CDR1 SEHNR and CDR2 FQNEAQ (reference sequence). CDR3: CASSLSVREGTDTQYF. In DNA form, the CDR3 reads TGTGCCAGCAGCTTGAGTGTGCGGGAGGGCACAGATACGCAGTATTTT.